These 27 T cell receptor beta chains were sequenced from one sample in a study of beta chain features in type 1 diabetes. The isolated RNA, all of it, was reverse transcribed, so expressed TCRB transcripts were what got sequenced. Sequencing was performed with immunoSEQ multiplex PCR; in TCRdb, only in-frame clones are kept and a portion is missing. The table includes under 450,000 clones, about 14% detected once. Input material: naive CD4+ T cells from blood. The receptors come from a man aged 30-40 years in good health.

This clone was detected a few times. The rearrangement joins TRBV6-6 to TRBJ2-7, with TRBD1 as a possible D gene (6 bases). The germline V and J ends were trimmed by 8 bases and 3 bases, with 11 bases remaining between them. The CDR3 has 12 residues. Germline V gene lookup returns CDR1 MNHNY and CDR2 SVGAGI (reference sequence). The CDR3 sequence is CASGDKFYEQYV. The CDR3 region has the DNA TGTGCCAGCGGGGACAAATTCTACGAGCAGTACGTC.

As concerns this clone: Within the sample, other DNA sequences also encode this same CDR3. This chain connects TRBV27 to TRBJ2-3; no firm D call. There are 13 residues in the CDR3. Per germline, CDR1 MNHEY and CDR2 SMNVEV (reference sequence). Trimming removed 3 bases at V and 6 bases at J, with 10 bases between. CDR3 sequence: CASSFGSTDTQYF. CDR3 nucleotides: TGTGCCAGCAGTTTCGGGTCCACGGATACGCAGTATTTT.

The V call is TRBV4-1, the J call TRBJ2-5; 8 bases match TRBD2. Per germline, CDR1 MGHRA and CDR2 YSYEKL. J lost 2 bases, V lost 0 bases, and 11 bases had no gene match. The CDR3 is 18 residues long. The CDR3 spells CASSQDPVRGGLQETQYF. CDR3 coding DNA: TGCGCCAGCAGCCAAGACCCAGTCCGGGGGGGCCTTCAAGAGACCCAGTACTTC.

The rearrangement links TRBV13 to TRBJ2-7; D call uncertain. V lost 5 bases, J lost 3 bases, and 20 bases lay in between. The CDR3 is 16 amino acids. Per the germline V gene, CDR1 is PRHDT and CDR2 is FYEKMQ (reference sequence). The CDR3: CASSRGPAPGIYEQYF. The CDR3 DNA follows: TGTGCCAGCAGCCGCGGTCCGGCGCCTGGAATCTACGAGCAGTACTTC.

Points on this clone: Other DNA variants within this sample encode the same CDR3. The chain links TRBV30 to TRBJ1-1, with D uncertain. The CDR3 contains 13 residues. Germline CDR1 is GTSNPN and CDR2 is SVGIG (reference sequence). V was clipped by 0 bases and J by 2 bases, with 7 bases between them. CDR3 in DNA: TGTGCCTGGAGTGTAGGAGGAAACACTGAAGCTTTCTTT. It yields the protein CAWSVGGNTEAFF.

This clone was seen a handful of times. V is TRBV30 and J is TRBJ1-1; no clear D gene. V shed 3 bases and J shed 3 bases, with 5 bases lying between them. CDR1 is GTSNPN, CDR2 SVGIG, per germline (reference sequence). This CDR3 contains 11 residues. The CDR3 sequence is CAWRGYTEAFF. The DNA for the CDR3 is TGTGCCTGGAGGGGGTACACTGAAGCTTTCTTT.

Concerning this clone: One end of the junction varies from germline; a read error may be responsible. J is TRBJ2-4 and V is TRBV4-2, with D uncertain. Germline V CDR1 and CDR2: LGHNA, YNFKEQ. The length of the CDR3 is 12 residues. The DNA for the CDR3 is TGTGCCAGCAGCCAAGGGTCCGGTGTTATTTTCTTC. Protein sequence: CASSQGSGVIFF.

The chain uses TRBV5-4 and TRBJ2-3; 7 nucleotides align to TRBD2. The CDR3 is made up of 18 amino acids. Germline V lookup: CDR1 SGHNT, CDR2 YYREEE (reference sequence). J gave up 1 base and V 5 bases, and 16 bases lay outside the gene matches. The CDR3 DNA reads TGTGCCAGCAGACAGATCTTGAAGTCACGGGAGGGCACAGATACGCAGTATTTT. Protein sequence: CASRQILKSREGTDTQYF. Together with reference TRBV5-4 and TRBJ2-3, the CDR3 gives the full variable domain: ETGVTQSPTHLIKTRGQQVTLRCSSQSGHNTVSWYQQALGQGPQFIFQYYREEENGRGNFPPRFSGLQFPNYSSELNVNALELDDSALYLCASRQILKSREGTDTQYFGPGTRLTVL.

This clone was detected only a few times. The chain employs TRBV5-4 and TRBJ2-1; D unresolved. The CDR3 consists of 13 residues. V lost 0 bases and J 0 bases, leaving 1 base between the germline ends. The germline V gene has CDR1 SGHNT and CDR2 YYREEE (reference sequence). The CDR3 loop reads CASSLVSYNEQFF. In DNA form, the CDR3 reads TGTGCCAGCAGCTTGGTCTCCTACAATGAGCAGTTCTTC.

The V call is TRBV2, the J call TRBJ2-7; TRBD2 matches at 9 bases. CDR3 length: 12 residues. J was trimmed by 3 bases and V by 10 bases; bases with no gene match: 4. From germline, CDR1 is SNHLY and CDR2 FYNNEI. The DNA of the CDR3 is TGTGCCACCGCGCGGGAGGGCTACGAGCAGTACGTC. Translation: CATAREGYEQYV.

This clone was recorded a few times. In nucleotides, the CDR3 is TGCGCCAGCAGCCAAGAGATTAGCTACACAGATACGCAGTATTTT. Residues: CASSQEISYTDTQYF. The chain uses TRBV4-3 and TRBJ2-3, with no clear D. CDR3 length: 15 amino acids. V was shortened by 0 bases and J by 2 bases, with 9 bases between the two germline ends. The germline V gene has CDR1 LGHNA and CDR2 YSLEER.

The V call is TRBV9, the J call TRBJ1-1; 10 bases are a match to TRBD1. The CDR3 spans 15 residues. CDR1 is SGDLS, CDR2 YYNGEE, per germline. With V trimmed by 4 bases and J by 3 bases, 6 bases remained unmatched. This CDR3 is CASSLGQGWDTEAFF. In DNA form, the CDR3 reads TGTGCCAGCAGCCTGGGACAGGGGTGGGACACTGAAGCTTTCTTT. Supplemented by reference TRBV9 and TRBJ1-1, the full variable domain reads DSGVTQTPKHLITATGQRVTLRCSPRSGDLSVYWYQQSLDQGLQFLIQYYNGEERAKGNILERFSAQQFPDLHSELNLSSLELGDSALYFCASSLGQGWDTEAFFGQGTRLTVV.

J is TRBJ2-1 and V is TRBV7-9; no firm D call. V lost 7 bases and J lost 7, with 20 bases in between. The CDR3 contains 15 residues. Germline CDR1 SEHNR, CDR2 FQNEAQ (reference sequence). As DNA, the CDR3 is TGTGCCAGCACCGATGCCCTTGTAGGCTTTAATGAGCAGTTCTTC. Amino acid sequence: CASTDALVGFNEQFF.

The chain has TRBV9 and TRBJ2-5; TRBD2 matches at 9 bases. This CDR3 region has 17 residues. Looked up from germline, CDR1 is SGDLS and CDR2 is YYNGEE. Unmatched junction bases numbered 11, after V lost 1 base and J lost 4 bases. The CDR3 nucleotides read TGTGCCAGCAGCGTAAAGGGAAGTAGCGGGGGTCCAGAGACCCAGTACTTC. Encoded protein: CASSVKGSSGGPETQYF.

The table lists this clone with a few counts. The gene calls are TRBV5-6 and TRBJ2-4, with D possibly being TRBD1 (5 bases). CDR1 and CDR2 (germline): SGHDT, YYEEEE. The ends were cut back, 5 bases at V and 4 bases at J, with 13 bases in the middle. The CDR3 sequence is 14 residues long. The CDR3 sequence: CASRVGATKNIQYF. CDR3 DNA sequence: TGTGCCAGCAGGGTTGGGGCCACAAAAAACATTCAGTACTTC.

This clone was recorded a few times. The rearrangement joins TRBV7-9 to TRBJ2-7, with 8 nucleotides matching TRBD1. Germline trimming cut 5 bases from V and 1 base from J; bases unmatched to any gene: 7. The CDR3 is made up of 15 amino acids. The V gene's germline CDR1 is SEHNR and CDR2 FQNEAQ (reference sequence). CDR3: CASSRGQGRSYEQYF. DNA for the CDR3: TGTGCCAGCAGCCGTGGACAGGGTAGATCCTACGAGCAGTACTTC.

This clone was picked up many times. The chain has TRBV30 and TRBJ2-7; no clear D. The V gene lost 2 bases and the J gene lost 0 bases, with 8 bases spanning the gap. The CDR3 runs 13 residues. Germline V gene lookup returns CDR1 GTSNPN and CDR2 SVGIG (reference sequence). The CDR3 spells CAWSRGSSYEQYV. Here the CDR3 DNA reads TGTGCCTGGAGTAGAGGAAGCTCCTACGAGCAGTACGTC.

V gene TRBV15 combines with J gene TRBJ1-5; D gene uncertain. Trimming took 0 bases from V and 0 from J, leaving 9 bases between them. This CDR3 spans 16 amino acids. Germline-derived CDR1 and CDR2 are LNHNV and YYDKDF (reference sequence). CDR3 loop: CATSRDNAYSNQPQHF. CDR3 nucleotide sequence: TGTGCCACCAGCAGAGATAACGCCTATAGCAATCAGCCCCAGCATTTT.

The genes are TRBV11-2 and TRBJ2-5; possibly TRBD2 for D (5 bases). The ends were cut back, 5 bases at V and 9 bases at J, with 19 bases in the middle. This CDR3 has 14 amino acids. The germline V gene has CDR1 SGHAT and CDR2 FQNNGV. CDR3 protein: CASSHHGKVEAQYF. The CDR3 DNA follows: TGTGCCAGCAGCCATCACGGGAAGGTTGAGGCCCAGTACTTC.

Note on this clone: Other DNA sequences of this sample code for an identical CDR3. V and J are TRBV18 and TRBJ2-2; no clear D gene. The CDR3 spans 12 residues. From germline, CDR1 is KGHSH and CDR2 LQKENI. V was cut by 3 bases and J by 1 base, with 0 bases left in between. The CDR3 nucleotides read TGTGCCAGCTCACCGAACACCGGGGAGCTGTTTTTT. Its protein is CASSPNTGELFF. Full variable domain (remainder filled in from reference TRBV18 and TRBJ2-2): NAGVMQNPRHLVRRRGQEARLRCSPMKGHSHVYWYRQLPEEGLKFMVYLQKENIIDESGMPKERFSAEFPKEGPSILRIQQVVRGDSAAYFCASSPNTGELFFGEGSRLTVL.

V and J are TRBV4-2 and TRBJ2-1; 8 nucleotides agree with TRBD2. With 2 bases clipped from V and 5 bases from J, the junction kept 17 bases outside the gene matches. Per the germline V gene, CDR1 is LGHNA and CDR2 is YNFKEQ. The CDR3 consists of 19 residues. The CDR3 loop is CASSQQIFSGTKGDNEQFF. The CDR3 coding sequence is TGTGCCAGCAGCCAACAAATTTTTAGCGGGACCAAGGGAGACAATGAGCAGTTCTTC.

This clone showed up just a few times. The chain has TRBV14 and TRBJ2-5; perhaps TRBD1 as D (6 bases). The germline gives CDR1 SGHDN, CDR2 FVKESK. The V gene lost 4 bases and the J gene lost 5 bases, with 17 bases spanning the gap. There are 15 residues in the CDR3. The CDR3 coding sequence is TGTGCCAGCAGCCCGTACAGGGCGGCTCACGAGACCCAGTACTTC. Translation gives CASSPYRAAHETQYF.

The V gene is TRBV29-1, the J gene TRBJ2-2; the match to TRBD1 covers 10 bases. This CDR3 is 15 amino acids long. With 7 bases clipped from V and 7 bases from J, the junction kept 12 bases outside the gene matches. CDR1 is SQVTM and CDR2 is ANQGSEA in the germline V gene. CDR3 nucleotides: TGCAGCGCCCGAGGGACAGGGGTTGGGAACGGGGAGCTGTTTTTT. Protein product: CSARGTGVGNGELFF.

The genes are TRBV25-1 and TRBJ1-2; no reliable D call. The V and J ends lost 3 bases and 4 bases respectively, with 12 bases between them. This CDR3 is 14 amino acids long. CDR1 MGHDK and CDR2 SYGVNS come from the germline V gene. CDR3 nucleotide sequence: TGTGCCAGCAGTGATTACAGAGACCTCTATGGCTACACCTTC. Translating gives CASSDYRDLYGYTF.

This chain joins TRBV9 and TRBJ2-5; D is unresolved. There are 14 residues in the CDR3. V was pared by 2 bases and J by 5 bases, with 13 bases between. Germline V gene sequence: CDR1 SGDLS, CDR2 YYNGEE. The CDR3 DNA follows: TGTGCCAGCAGCGTCTTGGCGTCCCAGGAGACCCAGTACTTC. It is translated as CASSVLASQETQYF.

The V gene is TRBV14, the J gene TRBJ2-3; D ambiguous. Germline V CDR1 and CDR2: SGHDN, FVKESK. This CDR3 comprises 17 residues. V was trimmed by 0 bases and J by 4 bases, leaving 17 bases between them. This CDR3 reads CASSQEITSSLSDTQYF. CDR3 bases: TGTGCCAGCAGCCAAGAGATAACAAGCTCCCTCTCAGATACGCAGTATTTT.

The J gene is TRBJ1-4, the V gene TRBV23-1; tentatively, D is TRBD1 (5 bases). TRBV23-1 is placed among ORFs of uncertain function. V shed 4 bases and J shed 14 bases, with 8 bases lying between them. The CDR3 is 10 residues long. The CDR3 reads CASSRAGLFF. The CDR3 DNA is TGCGCCAGCAGTCGGGCAGGGCTGTTTTTT.